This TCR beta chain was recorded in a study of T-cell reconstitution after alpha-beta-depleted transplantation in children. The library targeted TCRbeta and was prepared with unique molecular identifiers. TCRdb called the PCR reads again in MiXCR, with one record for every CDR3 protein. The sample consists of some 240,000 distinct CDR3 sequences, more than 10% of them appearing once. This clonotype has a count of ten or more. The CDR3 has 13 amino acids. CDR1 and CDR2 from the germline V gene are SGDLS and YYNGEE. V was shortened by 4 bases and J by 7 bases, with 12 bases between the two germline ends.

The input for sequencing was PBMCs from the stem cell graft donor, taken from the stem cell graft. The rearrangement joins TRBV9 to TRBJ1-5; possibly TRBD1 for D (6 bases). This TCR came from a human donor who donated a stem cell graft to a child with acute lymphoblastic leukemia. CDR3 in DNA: TGTGCCAGCAGCCCCGAGGGGGACCAGCCCCAGCATTTT. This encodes CASSPEGDQPQHF.